One and the same sample provided the 25 T cell receptor beta chains below, sequenced in a study of CD8+CD57+ T cells in acquired aplastic anemia (dated by TCRdb to the late 2010s). Reads for this sample came from an Illumina HiSeq 2000. TCR beta VDJ combination and CDR3 sequence profiling used genomic DNA as the template. TCRdb reworked the public reads: Q25 trimming with fastp, MiXCR clone assembly, productive beta chains retained. Entries are consolidated by CDR3 protein sequence, retaining the most common genes and DNA. This sample is represented by fewer than 200,000 distinct CDR3 sequences; 35% to 55% of them were singletons. The ten largest clones capture 1.1% of the sample. Sample: sorted CD4+, CD8+, or CD8+CD57+ T cells (not recorded which) from PBMCs. The receptors were sampled from a human donor in good health.

This clonotype has only one observation. The chain combines TRBV20-1 with TRBJ1-2; 7 bases are shared with TRBD1. The CDR3 contains 14 residues. Germline V lookup: CDR1 DFQATT, CDR2 SNEGSKA (reference sequence). The trim removed 5 bases at V and 5 bases at J, leaving 11 bases unmatched. The CDR3 region has the DNA TGCAGTGCTTCGGACAGGAACGGTCTTTATGGCTACACCTTC. Its protein is CSASDRNGLYGYTF.

This chain connects TRBV19 to TRBJ2-3, with D possibly matching TRBD2 (5 bases). This CDR3 contains 15 residues. Trimming stripped 3 bases from V and 2 bases from J, with 12 bases between. From germline, CDR1 is LNHDA and CDR2 SQIVND (reference sequence). The CDR3 bases are TGTGCCAGTAGTATTCTGAAAGCGGTCACAGATACGCAGTATTTT. Translation: CASSILKAVTDTQYF. Together with reference TRBV19 and TRBJ2-3, the CDR3 gives the full variable domain: DGGITQSPKYLFRKEGQNVTLSCEQNLNHDAMYWYRQDPGQGLRLIYYSQIVNDFQKGDIAEGYSVSREKKESFPLTVTSAQKNPTAFYLCASSILKAVTDTQYFGPGTRLTVL.

At least ten counts were recorded for this clonotype. The V call is TRBV10-3, the J call TRBJ2-2, with D tentatively TRBD1 (5 bases). V was cut by 7 bases and J by 0 bases, with 9 bases left in between. Germline CDR1 ENHRY, CDR2 SYGVKD. This CDR3 spans 14 amino acids. CDR3 nucleotide sequence: TGTGCCATCACCGTGACAGCGAACACCGGGGAGCTGTTTTTT. Encoded protein: CAITVTANTGELFF.

This chain joins TRBV20-1 and TRBJ2-5, with D unclear. Germline-derived CDR1 and CDR2 are DFQATT and SNEGSKA (reference sequence). The length of the CDR3 is 11 residues. V dropped 0 bases and J dropped 5 bases, with 4 bases sitting between them. For the CDR3, the DNA is TGCAGTGCTAGAGAGAGGGAGACCCAGTACTTC. Residues: CSARERETQYF.

J is TRBJ2-5 and V is TRBV2, with D unclear. This CDR3 spans 14 amino acids. V was trimmed by 3 bases and J by 5 bases, leaving 13 bases between them. Germline CDR1 reads SNHLY; CDR2 reads FYNNEI. The DNA of the CDR3 is TGTGCCAGCAGTGACTTCCCAAGGGATGAGACCCAGTACTTC. This gives the protein CASSDFPRDETQYF.

The chain recombines TRBV2 with TRBJ2-1; 10 bases agree with TRBD2. This CDR3 region has 15 residues. The germline V gene encodes CDR1 SNHLY and CDR2 FYNNEI. J gave up 7 bases and V 8 bases, and 11 bases lay outside the gene matches. The CDR3 loop is CASCERGLATNEQFF. DNA of the CDR3: TGTGCCAGCTGCGAACGGGGACTAGCGACAAATGAGCAGTTCTTC.

This clonotype was recorded many times. The chain joins TRBV7-8 to TRBJ2-2; D unresolved. The V gene lost 3 bases and the J gene lost 7 bases, with 9 bases spanning the gap. Germline V CDR1 and CDR2: SGHVS, FQNEAQ. This CDR3 comprises 13 residues. In DNA, the CDR3 is TGTGCCAGCAGCTTTTTCCCCGACGGGGAGCTGTTTTTT. Protein sequence: CASSFFPDGELFF.

This clonotype was counted once. The gene calls are TRBV11-2 and TRBJ2-5; possibly TRBD2 for D (5 bases). The CDR3 covers 15 residues. The V and J ends lost 0 bases and 9 bases respectively, with 17 bases between them. Per germline, CDR1 SGHAT and CDR2 FQNNGV. The CDR3 reads CASSLDADSGWAQYF. As DNA, the CDR3 is TGTGCCAGCAGCTTAGACGCGGATTCGGGGTGGGCCCAGTACTTC.

This clonotype appeared a single time. This chain connects TRBV20-1 to TRBJ1-5; possible D gene TRBD1, 5 bases. This CDR3 spans 12 amino acids. V dropped 7 bases and J dropped 7 bases, with 14 bases sitting between them. CDR1 is DFQATT and CDR2 is SNEGSKA in the germline V gene (reference sequence). CDR3 residues: CSVTGLGQPQHF. The DNA for the CDR3 is TGCAGTGTGACGGGGCTCGGCCAGCCCCAGCATTTT.

A word on this clonotype: Lacking the conserved final phenylalanine or tryptophan, this CDR3 likely reflects a read error. CDR3 in DNA: TGTGCCAGCACAGGGTCTAATTCACCCCTCCACCTT. Translating gives CASTGSNSPLHL. The V call is TRBV2, the J call TRBJ1-6, with D perhaps TRBD1 (5 bases). There are 12 residues in the CDR3. Germline V lookup: CDR1 SNHLY, CDR2 FYNNEI. V lost 7 bases to trimming and J lost 6 bases, with 7 bases between them.

A note on this clonotype: The conserved closing phenylalanine or tryptophan is absent in this CDR3, likely reflecting a read error. The DNA is left out, because the CDR3 cannot be placed on it with certainty; the CDR3 is given as TCRdb lists it. V usage is TRBV19 and J usage is TRBJ2-6. The CDR3 is 15 amino acids in total, end residues counted. CDR1 and CDR2 from the germline V gene are LNHDA and SQIVND (reference sequence). This CDR3 reads CASIDSPSGANVLKI.

This clonotype has ten or more counts. J is TRBJ1-1 and V is TRBV5-1, with TRBD1 as a possible D gene (5 bases). Trimming cost V 0 bases and J 7 bases, with 22 bases left between them. The CDR3 is 17 amino acids. Per germline, CDR1 SGHRS and CDR2 YFSETQ. DNA of the CDR3: TGCGCCAGCAGCTTGGCCCGTTCCAGGGACGGGAAAGGTGAAGCTTTCTTT. Residues: CASSLARSRDGKGEAFF.

The chain is built from TRBV24-1 and TRBJ2-7; D may be TRBD1 (6 bases). Germline lookup yields CDR1 KGHDR and CDR2 SFDVKD. The CDR3 sequence is 15 residues long. V dropped 1 base and J dropped 0 bases, with 9 bases sitting between them. The CDR3: CATSDFKDSSYEQYF. In DNA, the CDR3 is TGTGCCACCAGTGATTTTAAGGACAGCTCCTACGAGCAGTACTTC.

Concerning this clonotype: One end of the junction does not line up with germline, which may come from a read error. The chain combines TRBV30 with TRBJ1-4, with 7 bases that match TRBD1. This CDR3 has 13 residues. The V gene's germline CDR1 is GTSNPN and CDR2 SVGIG (reference sequence). For the CDR3, the DNA is TGTGCCTGGACGGGACAGCCTAATGAAAGACTGTTTTTT. Translation: CAWTGQPNERLFF.

The rearrangement joins TRBV27 to TRBJ1-6; TRBD1 agrees at 10 bases. The CDR3 runs to 16 residues. The germline V gene encodes CDR1 MNHEY and CDR2 SMNVEV (reference sequence). V trimming: 2 bases; J trimming: 7 bases; junction bases outside the gene matches: 5. For the CDR3, the DNA is TGTGCCAGCAGTTTAGGGACAGGGGTCCCCAATTCACCCCTCCACTTT. This codes for CASSLGTGVPNSPLHF.

V is TRBV25-1 and J is TRBJ1-6, with TRBD1 as a possible D gene (5 bases). There are 17 residues in the CDR3. V lost 6 bases, J lost 7 bases, and 22 bases lay in between. Germline-derived CDR1 and CDR2 are MGHDK and SYGVNS. CDR3 sequence (DNA): TGTGCCAGCAGGACTACTGAAACAGGCCGCCCAAATTCACCCCTCCACTTT. Translation gives CASRTTETGRPNSPLHF.

This rearrangement joins TRBV7-7 to TRBJ2-5; D unresolved. V was pared by 3 bases and J by 5 bases, with 10 bases between. The germline CDR1 and CDR2 sequences are SSHAT and FNYEAQ (reference sequence). This CDR3 has 13 residues. CDR3 sequence: CASSFGVRETQYF. Here the CDR3 DNA reads TGTGCCAGCAGCTTCGGTGTGAGGGAGACCCAGTACTTC.

This clonotype was detected many times. This sequence joins TRBV4-3 and TRBJ1-6; no clear D. This CDR3 comprises 13 residues. Trimming took off 0 bases at V and 7 bases at J, with 4 bases between the two ends. The germline CDR1 and CDR2 sequences are LGHNA and YSLEER. The CDR3 protein is CASSQEGNSPLHF. In nucleotides, the CDR3 is TGCGCCAGCAGCCAAGAGGGGAATTCACCCCTCCACTTT.

Ten or more counts support this clonotype. This chain links TRBV12-3 or TRBV12-4 with TRBJ1-5; D uncertain. Trimming pared 1 base from V and 3 bases from J, leaving 10 bases between. The CDR3 runs to 15 residues. The CDR3 reads CASSLDTYTNQPQHF. In DNA form, the CDR3 reads TGTGCCAGCAGTTTAGACACTTACACCAATCAGCCCCAGCATTTT.

V is TRBV5-4 and J is TRBJ2-7; D ambiguous. CDR3 length: 12 amino acids. Per germline, CDR1 SGHNT and CDR2 YYREEE (reference sequence). Trimming shortened V by 0 bases and J by 5 bases, and 6 bases separated the two germline ends. As DNA, the CDR3 is TGTGCCAGCAGCTTGGACAGAAACGAGCAGTACTTC. Residues: CASSLDRNEQYF.

This clonotype was counted ten times or more. The J gene is TRBJ1-6, the V gene TRBV6-1, with D unresolved. This CDR3 has 17 amino acids. With 0 bases removed from V and 0 bases from J, the gap between germline ends came to 9 bases. Germline V gene data show CDR1 as MNHNS and CDR2 as SASEGT. The CDR3 DNA reads as TGTGCCAGCAGTGAAGCGCTCGTGAGCTCCTATAATTCACCCCTCCACTTT. This codes for CASSEALVSSYNSPLHF.

As to this clonotype: One end of the junction does not line up with germline, which may come from a read error. This chain connects TRBV10-3 to TRBJ1-2; no definite D call. This CDR3 spans 16 amino acids. Germline V gene data show CDR1 as ENHRY and CDR2 as SYGVKD. This CDR3 reads CAISGSGWRANYGNTF. The CDR3 nucleotides are TGTGCCATCAGTGGTTCTGGCTGGCGAGCTAACTATGGCAACACCTTC.

This clonotype was observed at least ten times. The chain couples TRBV9 to TRBJ1-5; TRBD1 might be the D (6 bases). V was pared by 4 bases and J by 1 base, with 9 bases between. Per germline, CDR1 SGDLS and CDR2 YYNGEE. The CDR3 is made up of 14 amino acids. CDR3 region: CASSKRGSNQPQHF. The DNA for the CDR3 is TGTGCCAGCAGCAAAAGGGGGAGCAATCAGCCCCAGCATTTT. The whole variable domain, remainder taken from reference TRBV9 and TRBJ1-5, is DSGVTQTPKHLITATGQRVTLRCSPRSGDLSVYWYQQSLDQGLQFLIQYYNGEERAKGNILERFSAQQFPDLHSELNLSSLELGDSALYFCASSKRGSNQPQHFGDGTRLSIL.

The chain employs TRBV7-9 and TRBJ1-2; possibly TRBD1 for D (6 bases). The CDR3 sequence is 11 residues long. Trimming removed 6 bases from V and 8 bases from J, with 10 bases in between. Germline lookup yields CDR1 SEHNR and CDR2 FQNEAQ (reference sequence). In nucleotides, the CDR3 is TGTGCCAGCAGGAAGCAGGGGGGCTACACCTTC. It translates to CASRKQGGYTF.

The CDR3 reads CASSPSVGGVNTDTQYF. The CDR3 DNA is TGTGCCAGCAGCCCATCGGTCGGCGGTGTCAACACAGATACGCAGTATTTT. The chain is built from TRBV7-3 and TRBJ2-3, with unresolved D. The CDR3 consists of 17 residues. Per the germline V gene, CDR1 is SGHTA and CDR2 is FQGTGA. Trimming shortened V by 5 bases and J by 2 bases, and 20 bases separated the two germline ends.